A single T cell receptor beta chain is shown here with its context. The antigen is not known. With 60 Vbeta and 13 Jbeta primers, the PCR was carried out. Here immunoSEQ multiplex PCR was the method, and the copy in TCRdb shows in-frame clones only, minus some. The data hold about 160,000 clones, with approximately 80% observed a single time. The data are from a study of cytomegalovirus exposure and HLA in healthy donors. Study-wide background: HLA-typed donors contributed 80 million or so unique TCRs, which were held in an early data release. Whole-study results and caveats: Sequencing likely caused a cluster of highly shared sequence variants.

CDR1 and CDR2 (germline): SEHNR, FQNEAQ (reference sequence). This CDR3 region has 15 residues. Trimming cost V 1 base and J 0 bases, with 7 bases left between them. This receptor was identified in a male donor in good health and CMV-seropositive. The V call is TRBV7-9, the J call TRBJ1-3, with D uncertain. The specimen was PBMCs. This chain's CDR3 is CASSLDVGSGNTIYF. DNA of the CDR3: TGTGCCAGCAGCTTAGACGTCGGCTCTGGAAACACCATATATTTT.